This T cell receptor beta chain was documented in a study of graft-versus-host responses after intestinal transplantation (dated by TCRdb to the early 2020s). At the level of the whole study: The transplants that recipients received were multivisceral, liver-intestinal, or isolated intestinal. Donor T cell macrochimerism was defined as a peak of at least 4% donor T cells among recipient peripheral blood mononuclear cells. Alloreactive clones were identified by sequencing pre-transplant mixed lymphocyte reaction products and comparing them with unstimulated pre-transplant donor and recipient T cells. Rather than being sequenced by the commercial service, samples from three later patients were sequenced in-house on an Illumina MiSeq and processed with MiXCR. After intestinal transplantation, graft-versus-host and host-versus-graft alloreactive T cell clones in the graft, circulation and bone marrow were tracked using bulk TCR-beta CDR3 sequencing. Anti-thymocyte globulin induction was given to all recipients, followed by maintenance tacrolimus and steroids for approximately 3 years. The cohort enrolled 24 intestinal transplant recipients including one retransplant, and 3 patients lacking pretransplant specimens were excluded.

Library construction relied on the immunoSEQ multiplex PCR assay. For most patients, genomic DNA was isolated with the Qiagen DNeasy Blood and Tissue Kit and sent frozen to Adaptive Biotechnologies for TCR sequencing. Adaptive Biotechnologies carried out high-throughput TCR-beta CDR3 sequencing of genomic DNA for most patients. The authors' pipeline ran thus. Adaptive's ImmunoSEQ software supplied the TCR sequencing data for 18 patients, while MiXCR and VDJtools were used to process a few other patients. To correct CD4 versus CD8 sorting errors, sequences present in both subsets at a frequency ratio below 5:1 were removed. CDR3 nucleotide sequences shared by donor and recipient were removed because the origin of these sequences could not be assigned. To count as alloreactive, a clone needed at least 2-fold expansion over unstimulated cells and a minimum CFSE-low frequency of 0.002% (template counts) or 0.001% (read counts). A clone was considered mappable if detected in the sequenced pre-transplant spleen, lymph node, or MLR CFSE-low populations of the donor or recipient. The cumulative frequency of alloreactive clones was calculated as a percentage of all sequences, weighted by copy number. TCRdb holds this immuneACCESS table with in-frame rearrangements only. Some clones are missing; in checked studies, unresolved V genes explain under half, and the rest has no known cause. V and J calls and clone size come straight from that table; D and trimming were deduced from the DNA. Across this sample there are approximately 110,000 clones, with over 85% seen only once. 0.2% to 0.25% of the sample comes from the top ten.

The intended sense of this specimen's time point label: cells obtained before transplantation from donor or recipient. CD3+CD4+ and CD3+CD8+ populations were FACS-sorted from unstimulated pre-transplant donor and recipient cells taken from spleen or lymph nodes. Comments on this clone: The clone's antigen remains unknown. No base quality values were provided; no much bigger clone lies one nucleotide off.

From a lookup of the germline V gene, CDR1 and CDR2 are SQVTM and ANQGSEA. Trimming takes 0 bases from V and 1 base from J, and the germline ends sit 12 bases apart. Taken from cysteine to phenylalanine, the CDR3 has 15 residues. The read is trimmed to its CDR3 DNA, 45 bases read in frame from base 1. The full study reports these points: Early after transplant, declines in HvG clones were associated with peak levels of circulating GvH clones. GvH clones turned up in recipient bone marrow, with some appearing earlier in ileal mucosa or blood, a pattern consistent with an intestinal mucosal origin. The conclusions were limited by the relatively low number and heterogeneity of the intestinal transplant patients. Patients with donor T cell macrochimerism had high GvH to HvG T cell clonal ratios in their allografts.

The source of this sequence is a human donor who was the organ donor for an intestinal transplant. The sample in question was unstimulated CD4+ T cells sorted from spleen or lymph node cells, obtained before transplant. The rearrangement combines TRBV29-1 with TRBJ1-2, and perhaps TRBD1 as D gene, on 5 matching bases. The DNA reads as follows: TGCAGCGTTGAAGATCTTAGGGGCAGTAACTATGGCTACACCTTC. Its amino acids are CSVEDLRGSNYGYTF.